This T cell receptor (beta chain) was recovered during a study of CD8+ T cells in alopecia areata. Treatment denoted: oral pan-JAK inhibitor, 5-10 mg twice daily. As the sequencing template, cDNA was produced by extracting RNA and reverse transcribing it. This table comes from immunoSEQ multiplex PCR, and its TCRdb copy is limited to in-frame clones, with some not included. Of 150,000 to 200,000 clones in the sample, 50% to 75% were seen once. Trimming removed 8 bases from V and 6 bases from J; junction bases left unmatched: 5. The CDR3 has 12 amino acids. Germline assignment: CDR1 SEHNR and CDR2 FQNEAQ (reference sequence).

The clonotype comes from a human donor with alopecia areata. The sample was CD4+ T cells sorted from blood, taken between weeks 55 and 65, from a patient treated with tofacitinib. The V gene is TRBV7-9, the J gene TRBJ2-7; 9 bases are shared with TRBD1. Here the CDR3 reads CASLQTGGEQYF. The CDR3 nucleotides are TGTGCCAGCCTCCAGACAGGGGGCGAGCAGTACTTC.